The entry below gives a single T cell receptor (beta chain) sequence along with its context. Antigen unknown. This specimen belongs to a study of cytomegalovirus exposure and HLA in healthy donors. CDR3 length: 16 residues. Germline V gives CDR1 MDHEN, CDR2 SYDVKM. The junction had 7 bases not matched to a gene; V was cut back by 4 bases and J by 4 bases. Broader study findings: Relative to equally common others, HLA-associated TCR beta chains showed greater clonal expansion in a later analysis.

With 60 Vbeta and 13 Jbeta primers, the PCR was carried out. Original handling: As a later analysis found, there were tens of millions of unique TCR beta chains, of which roughly 11 million were shared. Profiling relied on immunoSEQ multiplex PCR, and the TCRdb table lists in-frame clones only, not all of them. From that table come the V and J calls and clone size; the DNA was used to work out D and trimming. The sample consists of around 100,000 clones, approximately 70% of them appearing once. The clonotype originates from a young man in good health and CMV-seropositive. The sequenced sample was PBMCs. The rearrangement uses TRBV28 and TRBJ2-6; 7 nucleotides align to TRBD1. For the CDR3, the DNA is TGTGCCAGCAGTTCAACAGGGGCGGGCGGGGCCAACGTCCTGACTTTC. It codes for CASSSTGAGGANVLTF.